The present T cell receptor beta chain was sequenced within a study of T cell responses to AZD1222 COVID-19 vaccine. Sequenced by immunoSEQ multiplex PCR; TCRdb stores in-frame clones only, minus some. Among 150,000 to 200,000 clones listed, around 90% were seen once. The receptor was derived from an adult who received the AZD1222 COVID-19 vaccine. Source: peripheral blood, taken 28 days after the second AZD1222 dose.

DNA for the CDR3: TGCGCCAGCAGCTTGGACGCGAGGAGCTCTGGAAACACCATATATTTT. Encoded protein: CASSLDARSSGNTIYF. The rearrangement links TRBV5-1 to TRBJ1-3, with D unresolved. CDR1 is SGHRS and CDR2 is YFSETQ in the germline V gene. V was clipped by 0 bases and J by 0 bases, with 10 bases between them. CDR3 length: 16 residues.